The entry that follows covers one T cell receptor beta chain sequence. Germline CDR1 and CDR2: SGHDT and YYEEEE. The CDR3 consists of 15 residues. Trimming left V 4 bases short and J 3 bases short, with 17 bases between. Under the authors' procedure: Reference gene primer amplification gave estimated nucleated cell counts. Clones were read by immunoSEQ multiplex PCR, and TCRdb kept only the in-frame ones, dropping some. The V and J calls and clone size come from that table; D and trimming were worked out from the DNA. The table includes some 93,000 clones, roughly three quarters detected once. This record comes from a study of blood T cell repertoires in COVID-19. Study information: Sites in the United States, Italy and Spain provided acute and convalescent COVID-19 samples.

The sequence came from a human donor in a cohort sampled during active COVID-19. The genes are TRBV5-6 and TRBJ2-7; D possibly corresponds to TRBD1 (6 bases). Sequences were obtained from peripheral blood. The CDR3, as DNA: TGTGCCAGCAGCCTCCCATTACAGGGCAGCTACGAGCAGTACTTC. This sequence encodes CASSLPLQGSYEQYF.